Shown below are 8 T cell receptor beta chains from a single sample sequenced in a study of cytomegalovirus exposure and HLA in healthy donors. Amplification used 60 Vbeta primers and 13 Jbeta primers. Here immunoSEQ multiplex PCR was the method, and the copy in TCRdb shows in-frame clones only, minus some. Among 80,000 to 95,000 clones listed, about two thirds were seen once. The specimen was PBMCs. All receptors derive from a human donor in good health.

The table lists this clone with a few counts. The chain recombines TRBV10-3 with TRBJ2-1; the match to TRBD1 covers 10 bases. Germline trimming cut 0 bases from V and 5 bases from J; bases unmatched to any gene: 4. This CDR3 contains 16 residues. CDR1 and CDR2 (germline): ENHRY, SYGVKD. The CDR3: CAISESRTGGDNEQFF. For the CDR3, the DNA is TGTGCCATCAGTGAGTCTCGGACAGGGGGGGACAATGAGCAGTTCTTC.

This clone was detected only once. The chain combines TRBV4-1 with TRBJ1-1; D possibly corresponds to TRBD1 (5 bases). CDR3 size: 15 residues. Trimming pared 6 bases from V and 1 base from J, leaving 15 bases between. Germline V gene sequence: CDR1 MGHRA, CDR2 YSYEKL. The CDR3: CASSLVGGSNTEAFF. CDR3 in DNA: TGCGCCAGCAGTCTCGTTGGGGGGTCGAACACTGAAGCTTTCTTT.

CDR3: CASSSPRDLKGREQYF. The CDR3 DNA sequence: TGTGCCAGCAGTTCACCCAGGGACCTCAAGGGGAGGGAGCAGTACTTC. The V call is TRBV6-6, the J call TRBJ2-7, with D possibly TRBD2 on 6 matching bases. The CDR3 spans 16 residues. With 4 bases removed from V and 7 bases from J, the gap between germline ends came to 23 bases. Looked up from germline, CDR1 is MNHNY and CDR2 is SVGAGI (reference sequence).

This clone appeared a single time. The chain has TRBV30 and TRBJ2-7, with no clear D. CDR3 size: 14 residues. V lost 2 bases, J lost 5 bases, and 16 bases lay in between. Germline-derived CDR1 and CDR2 are GTSNPN and SVGIG (reference sequence). In DNA form, the CDR3 reads TGTGCCTGGAGTCCAATCGCCAGGTACCACGAGCAGTACTTC. Encoded protein: CAWSPIARYHEQYF.

This clone turned up a few times. The J gene is TRBJ2-6, the V gene TRBV11-3, with 7 bases aligning to TRBD1. CDR1 is SGHNT, CDR2 YENEEA, per germline. The junction had 6 bases not matched to a gene; V was cut back by 5 bases and J by 11 bases. The CDR3 has 13 amino acids. The CDR3 loop reads CASSRTGLDVLTF. The CDR3 DNA reads as TGTGCCAGCAGCCGGACAGGTTTGGACGTCCTGACTTTC.

This chain links TRBV5-6 with TRBJ2-6, with 7 bases lining up with TRBD2. The CDR3 spans 16 residues. Trimming at V came to 4 bases and at J to 0 bases, leaving 4 bases not matched to a gene. CDR1 and CDR2 from the germline V gene are SGHDT and YYEEEE. CDR3 bases: TGTGCCAGCAGCATGGGAGGGTACTCTGGGGCCAACGTCCTGACTTTC. Amino acid sequence: CASSMGGYSGANVLTF.

This chain joins TRBV7-2 and TRBJ1-2, with TRBD1 matching 8 bases. This CDR3 comprises 16 residues. V trimming: 1 base; J trimming: 2 bases; junction bases outside the gene matches: 6. Germline V gene data show CDR1 as SGHTA and CDR2 as FQGNSA. The CDR3 loop reads CASSLGTGRRNYGYTF. CDR3 sequence (DNA): TGTGCCAGCAGCTTAGGGACAGGGCGGCGGAACTATGGCTACACCTTC.

Worth noting for this clone: Mismatch with germline at one junction end may stem from a read error. V gene TRBV4-3 combines with J gene TRBJ2-2, with a weak D call TRBD2 (6 bases). CDR1 is LGHNA, CDR2 YSLEER, per germline. The CDR3 has 16 residues. The CDR3 DNA reads TGCGCCAGCAGCCATCTCACGGGACTCCGCACCGGGAAGCTGTTTTTT. It is translated as CASSHLTGLRTGKLFF.